This T cell receptor beta chain was sequenced for a study of T cell responses to AZD1222 COVID-19 vaccine. Overall study findings and caveats: Unmutated variant regions are reportedly targeted by nearly half of spike-specific TCRs. Increased Spike-specific TCR breadth and depth were observed after two AZD1222 doses. Donors were largely white British and mainly female; clonal diversity was possibly underestimated.

Sequencing used immunoSEQ multiplex PCR; TCRdb keeps in-frame clones, though not all of them. The sample carries more than 95,000 clones, around 91% recorded once. The CDR3 totals 16 residues. Germline V gene data show CDR1 as SGDLS and CDR2 as YYNGEE. Trimming cost V 0 bases and J 2 bases, with 13 bases left between them. This clone was seen only once. Antigen unknown. This sequence was found in an adult in good health. This sample comprised peripheral blood, obtained on day 0 of MenACWY control vaccination. The chain is built from TRBV9 and TRBJ2-3; TRBD1 is a possible D gene (6 bases). The CDR3 DNA reads as TGTGCCAGCAGCGTAGAGGGGGTAGGGTACACAGATACGCAGTATTTT. This encodes CASSVEGVGYTDTQYF.